Listed here are 27 T cell receptor beta chains from one sample, sequenced in a study of tumor-infiltrating lymphocytes in localized non-small cell lung cancer. Generated by immunoSEQ multiplex PCR, the TCRdb table keeps only in-frame clones and is missing some. The sample includes under 15,000 clones, about 70% of them seen just once. The sample comprised lung tumor tissue. These receptors all stem from a human donor with non-small cell lung cancer.

In its sample, this clone was seen a few times. The V call is TRBV12-5, the J call TRBJ1-1, with D hard to call. Germline V gene data show CDR1 as LGHNT and CDR2 as FRNRAP. The CDR3 is 16 residues long. V lost 0 bases and J 1 base, leaving 12 bases between the germline ends. The CDR3 loop reads CASGLVYIPSNTEAFF. The CDR3 DNA sequence: TGTGCTAGTGGTTTGGTATACATCCCTTCGAACACTGAAGCTTTCTTT.

In its sample, this clone is medium-sized. The J gene is TRBJ1-2, the V gene TRBV6-1; weak D call: TRBD1 (6 bases). The V and J ends lost 5 bases and 4 bases respectively, with 17 bases between them. The CDR3 is made up of 15 amino acids. Germline V lookup: CDR1 MNHNS, CDR2 SASEGT. CDR3 region: CASSQSTGSGYGYTF. The CDR3 DNA is TGTGCCAGCAGTCAATCTACAGGGTCGGGCTATGGCTACACCTTC.

This chain connects TRBV10-2 to TRBJ1-5, with 9 bases identical to TRBD1. The CDR3 is 18 amino acids. V was clipped by 3 bases and J by 0 bases; unmatched bases: 9. The germline V gene encodes CDR1 WSHSY and CDR2 SAAADI. The CDR3 loop is CASSDTGTGRGSNQPQHF. Here the CDR3 DNA reads TGCGCCAGCAGTGACACCGGGACAGGGAGAGGTAGCAATCAGCCCCAGCATTTT.

The genes are TRBV9 and TRBJ2-1; no clear D. The CDR3 has 15 amino acids. V was shortened by 0 bases and J by 7 bases, with 14 bases between the two germline ends. Per germline, CDR1 SGDLS and CDR2 YYNGEE. CDR3 DNA sequence: TGTGCCAGCAGCGTAGATGGGATTCTACGGAATGAGCAGTTCTTC. This translates into CASSVDGILRNEQFF.

This rearrangement joins TRBV13 to TRBJ2-1; 8 bases fit TRBD1. The V gene's germline CDR1 is PRHDT and CDR2 FYEKMQ (reference sequence). Losses at the gene ends were 5 bases for V and 10 bases for J; bases not matched to a gene: 7. The CDR3 spans 13 residues. DNA of the CDR3: TGTGCCAGCAGCCCCGACAGGGGCTGGGAGCAGTTCTTC. The encoded protein is CASSPDRGWEQFF.

This sequence joins TRBV7-8 and TRBJ2-7; D might be TRBD1 (6 bases). The germline V gene has CDR1 SGHVS and CDR2 FQNEAQ. The CDR3 has 17 amino acids. The V end was cut by 5 bases, the J end by 2 bases, with 22 bases between. CDR3 DNA: TGTGCCAGCAGCCCCGGGACACTAGTGGATTTAACCTACGAGCAGTACTTC. Translating gives CASSPGTLVDLTYEQYF.

Only one count was recorded for this clone. The rearrangement joins TRBV27 to TRBJ1-4, with TRBD1 as a possible D gene (5 bases). Germline assignment: CDR1 MNHEY and CDR2 SMNVEV (reference sequence). V lost 4 bases to trimming and J lost 8 bases, with 14 bases between them. The CDR3 is made up of 14 amino acids. This CDR3 is CASSSAGEGEKLFF. The CDR3 nucleotides read TGTGCCAGCAGTTCGGCGGGGGAAGGGGAAAAACTGTTTTTT.

The rearrangement links TRBV7-7 to TRBJ1-3; D is unresolved. V lost 3 bases and J lost 0, with 9 bases in between. This CDR3 is 15 amino acids long. CDR1 is SSHAT and CDR2 is FNYEAQ in the germline V gene (reference sequence). The DNA for the CDR3 is TGTGCCAGCAGCTTCGGACCTCTCTCTGGAAACACCATATATTTT. Translated: CASSFGPLSGNTIYF.

Only a few counts were recorded for this clone. The chain has TRBV27 and TRBJ2-1; 8 positions agree with TRBD1. The germline CDR1 and CDR2 sequences are MNHEY and SMNVEV (reference sequence). After removal of 4 bases from V and 4 bases from J, the junction contained 6 bases not matched to a gene. The CDR3 length is 15 residues. DNA for the CDR3: TGTGCCAGCAGTTCCCTTCGACAGGGGTACAATGAGCAGTTCTTC. As protein: CASSSLRQGYNEQFF.

This sequence joins TRBV18 and TRBJ2-7; 14 nucleotides align to TRBD2. Germline-derived CDR1 and CDR2 are KGHSH and LQKENI. This CDR3 contains 16 residues. The trim removed 3 bases at V and 4 bases at J, leaving 5 bases unmatched. The CDR3 region is CASSPIGTSGSYEQYF. For the CDR3, the DNA is TGTGCCAGCTCACCGATTGGGACTAGCGGGAGTTACGAGCAGTACTTC. The complete variable domain, with remaining parts taken from reference TRBV18 and TRBJ2-7, reads NAGVMQNPRHLVRRRGQEARLRCSPMKGHSHVYWYRQLPEEGLKFMVYLQKENIIDESGMPKERFSAEFPKEGPSILRIQQVVRGDSAAYFCASSPIGTSGSYEQYFGPGTRLTVT.

The chain links TRBV7-2 to TRBJ1-1; D call uncertain. The CDR3 covers 13 residues. V was pared by 4 bases and J by 8 bases, with 14 bases between. The germline V gene encodes CDR1 SGHTA and CDR2 FQGNSA. The CDR3 sequence: CASSSLGQQEAFF. The DNA for the CDR3 is TGTGCCAGCAGCTCTCTCGGGCAGCAAGAAGCTTTCTTT.

This clone occurred a few times. The chain uses TRBV19 and TRBJ2-3; D ambiguous. Germline assignment: CDR1 LNHDA and CDR2 SQIVND (reference sequence). Trimming shortened V by 5 bases and J by 4 bases, and 7 bases separated the two germline ends. The CDR3 totals 12 residues. CDR3: CASSERPDTQYF. The CDR3 DNA reads as TGTGCCAGTAGTGAACGCCCAGATACGCAGTATTTT.

Judged by abundance, this clone is large. This chain connects TRBV2 to TRBJ2-1; 9 nucleotides match TRBD2. The CDR3 runs 15 residues. Germline CDR1 is SNHLY and CDR2 is FYNNEI. Losses at the gene ends were 3 bases for V and 7 bases for J; bases not matched to a gene: 7. The CDR3 here is CASSDPAGGMNEQFF. For the CDR3, the DNA is TGTGCCAGCAGTGACCCAGCGGGAGGAATGAATGAGCAGTTCTTC.

The chain links TRBV12-5 to TRBJ2-4; D tentatively reads TRBD1 or TRBD2 (6 bases each). The V and J ends lost 2 bases and 0 bases respectively, with 29 bases between them. Germline CDR1 reads LGHNT; CDR2 reads FRNRAP. CDR3 length equals 22 residues. This chain's CDR3 is CASGLIDRVGGLGSSAKNIQYF. Here the CDR3 DNA reads TGTGCTAGTGGTTTGATCGACCGAGTAGGGGGGCTGGGGTCCTCAGCCAAAAACATTCAGTACTTC.

The chain recombines TRBV4-3 with TRBJ2-1; D gene unclear. Germline V gene lookup returns CDR1 LGHNA and CDR2 YSLEER. The CDR3 runs to 14 residues. The V and J ends lost 0 bases and 9 bases respectively, with 12 bases between them. The CDR3 sequence is CASSQDWASSEQFF. In DNA, the CDR3 is TGCGCCAGCAGCCAAGATTGGGCCTCGAGTGAGCAGTTCTTC.

The rearrangement joins TRBV7-2 to TRBJ1-4; 8 positions match TRBD1. Trimming took 5 bases from V and 8 from J; bases not matched to a gene: 7. This CDR3 comprises 14 residues. In germline, CDR1 is SGHTA, CDR2 FQGNSA. The CDR3 DNA reads TGTGCCAGCAGCCTAACAGGGGGAGGCGAAAAACTGTTTTTT. This gives the protein CASSLTGGGEKLFF.

The chain recombines TRBV11-2 with TRBJ2-5; TRBD2 matches 8 bases. The CDR3 is 14 residues long. V dropped 5 bases and J dropped 2; count of bases not matched to a gene: 4. Looked up from germline, CDR1 is SGHAT and CDR2 is FQNNGV. CDR3 coding DNA: TGTGCCAGCAGCATGGGACTAGTTCAAGAGACCCAGTACTTC. Translated, it gives CASSMGLVQETQYF.

This clone came up a few times. V and J are TRBV5-1 and TRBJ2-4; D is perhaps TRBD2 (5 bases). CDR1 and CDR2 from the germline V gene are SGHRS and YFSETQ. The CDR3 spans 16 residues. The V end lost 4 bases, the J end lost 0 bases, and 14 bases lay between the germline ends. Here the CDR3 DNA reads TGCGCCAGCAGCGAGGGTCGGCAGCCAGCCAAAAACATTCAGTACTTC. Translated, it gives CASSEGRQPAKNIQYF. Filled out from reference TRBV5-1 and TRBJ2-4, the complete variable domain reads KAGVTQTPRYLIKTRGQQVTLSCSPISGHRSVSWYQQTPGQGLQFLFEYFSETQRNKGNFPGRFSGRQFSNSRSEMNVSTLELGDSALYLCASSEGRQPAKNIQYFGAGTRLSVL.

The chain combines TRBV19 with TRBJ1-1; a weak D match, TRBD1 (5 bases). Germline V CDR1 and CDR2: LNHDA, SQIVND (reference sequence). The V end lost 2 bases, the J end lost 11 bases, and 12 bases lay between the germline ends. This CDR3 has 12 amino acids. This CDR3 reads CASSIYGGEAFF. CDR3 DNA: TGTGCCAGTAGTATATATGGGGGTGAGGCTTTCTTT.

This sequence joins TRBV2 and TRBJ1-2; possible D gene TRBD1, 5 bases. This CDR3 contains 14 residues. In germline, CDR1 is SNHLY, CDR2 FYNNEI. Trimming cost V 5 bases and J 8 bases, with 18 bases left between them. CDR3 DNA sequence: TGTGCCAGCAGTCCCCAGGTCGGGGCCGGGGGCTACACCTTC. Residues: CASSPQVGAGGYTF.

The chain employs TRBV12-5 and TRBJ1-4; 10 bases are shared with TRBD1. There are 15 residues in the CDR3. Trimming cost V 7 bases and J 6 bases; bases outside gene matches: 8. CDR1 is LGHNT and CDR2 is FRNRAP in the germline V gene. CDR3 amino acids: CASALPGQGHEKLFF. The DNA of the CDR3 is TGTGCTAGTGCCCTGCCGGGACAGGGGCATGAAAAACTGTTTTTT.

The chain joins TRBV30 to TRBJ2-5; TRBD1 agrees at 9 bases. The DNA end is a closer match to TRBJ2-7, so the J assignment may be wrong. Germline CDR1 is GTSNPN and CDR2 is SVGIG (reference sequence). The CDR3 contains 15 residues. CDR3 DNA sequence: TGTGCCTGGAGTGTCTGGGGACAGGGACTTCGCGAGCAGTACTTC. Translated: CAWSVWGQGLREQYF.

The chain recombines TRBV7-8 with TRBJ2-3; 8 positions agree with TRBD2. The CDR3 is made up of 14 amino acids. Germline V gives CDR1 SGHVS, CDR2 FQNEAQ. V dropped 3 bases and J dropped 5; count of bases not matched to a gene: 4. Written as DNA, the CDR3 is TGTGCCAGCAGCTTTCAGCGGGAGAGAGATACGCAGTATTTT. Translated: CASSFQRERDTQYF.

The V call is TRBV14, the J call TRBJ2-3, with D maybe TRBD2 (5 bases). The germline gives CDR1 SGHDN, CDR2 FVKESK. The CDR3 is 17 residues long. The V gene lost 1 base and the J gene lost 7 bases, with 21 bases spanning the gap. This CDR3 reads CASSQVKSGDFRYTQYF. Written as DNA, the CDR3 is TGTGCCAGCAGCCAAGTCAAAAGCGGAGATTTTCGTTATACGCAGTATTTT.

Comments on this clone: The junction departs from germline at one end; a sequencing error may be responsible. This chain connects TRBV25-1 to TRBJ2-7, with 7 bases lining up with TRBD1. CDR1 MGHDK and CDR2 SYGVNS come from the germline V gene. The CDR3 is 10 residues long. The CDR3 protein is CASSVRDRLF. The CDR3 DNA follows: TGTGCCAGCAGTGTCCGGGACAGACTTTTC.

This clone was counted a few times. The chain uses TRBV2 and TRBJ1-2; D unresolved. Trimming took 3 bases from V and 3 from J, leaving 14 bases between them. Germline V lookup: CDR1 SNHLY, CDR2 FYNNEI. The length of the CDR3 is 15 residues. CDR3 nucleotides: TGTGCCAGCAGTGATGAGAGCAGCTTTGACTATGGCTACACCTTC. Protein sequence: CASSDESSFDYGYTF.

V gene TRBV10-2 combines with J gene TRBJ1-3; D is ambiguous. Germline V lookup: CDR1 WSHSY, CDR2 SAAADI. The CDR3 loop spans 16 amino acids. V lost 4 bases and J lost 0, with 13 bases in between. The CDR3 nucleotides read TGCGCCAGCAGTGGTGCAGCGTTGAGCTCTGGAAACACCATATATTTT. It is translated as CASSGAALSSGNTIYF.